The clone carrying this T cell receptor (beta chain) was observed many times. What it recognizes is unknown. This CDR3 is built from 16 residues. After removal of 4 bases from V and 2 bases from J, the junction contained 3 bases not matched to a gene. The source material, RNA transcripts, was used to amplify TCR beta CDR3 regions. In the first-round RT-PCR of the TCR CDR3, the HTBI primer set was used. One entry per CDR3 protein, called by TCRdb with MiXCR from the multiplex PCR reads. Of some 500,000 distinct CDR3 sequences listed, roughly 14% are singletons. The sample comes from a study of T cells in Graves' hyperthyroidism and ophthalmopathy. Study-wide results and limits: Clonotypes that were expanded in thyroid above 0.001 mostly appeared in blood too.

Sequenced material: blood. V is TRBV12-3 or TRBV12-4 and J is TRBJ2-3; 13 bases fit TRBD2. The clonotype originates from a woman aged 18-30 years with Graves' hyperthyroidism. CDR3 region: CASSSGLAGHTDTQYF. The CDR3 DNA is TGTGCCAGCAGTTCGGGACTAGCGGGGCACACAGATACGCAGTATTTT.